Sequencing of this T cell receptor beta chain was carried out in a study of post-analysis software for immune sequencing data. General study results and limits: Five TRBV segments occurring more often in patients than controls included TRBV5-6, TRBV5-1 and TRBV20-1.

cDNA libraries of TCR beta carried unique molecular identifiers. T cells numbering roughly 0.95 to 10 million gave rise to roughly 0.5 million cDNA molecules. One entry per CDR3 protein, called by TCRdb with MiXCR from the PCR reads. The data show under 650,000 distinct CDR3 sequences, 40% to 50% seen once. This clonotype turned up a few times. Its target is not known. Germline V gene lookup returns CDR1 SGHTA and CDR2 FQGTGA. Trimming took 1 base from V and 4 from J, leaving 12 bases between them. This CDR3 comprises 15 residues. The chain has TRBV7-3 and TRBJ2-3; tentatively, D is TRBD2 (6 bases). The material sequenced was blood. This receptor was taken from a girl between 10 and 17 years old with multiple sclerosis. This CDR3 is CASSLMALASDTQYF. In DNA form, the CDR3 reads TGTGCCAGCAGCTTAATGGCCCTAGCGTCAGATACGCAGTATTTT.